Following are 9 T cell receptor beta chains from one sample sequenced in a study of cytomegalovirus exposure and HLA in healthy donors. PCR involved 60 Vbeta and 13 Jbeta primers. Clones were sequenced by immunoSEQ multiplex PCR, and TCRdb holds only the in-frame ones, with some missing. The sample carries more than 110,000 clones, about 80% recorded once. The material sequenced was PBMCs. These TCRs come from a man aged 40-55 years in good health and CMV-seropositive.

This clone was detected only once. V gene TRBV9 combines with J gene TRBJ2-1; 8 bases map to TRBD2. The germline gives CDR1 SGDLS, CDR2 YYNGEE. Germline trimming cut 3 bases from V and 12 bases from J; bases unmatched to any gene: 2. This CDR3 contains 11 residues. The CDR3 sequence is CASSAGGRQFF. The CDR3 DNA is TGTGCCAGCAGCGCGGGGGGGAGGCAGTTCTTC.

The V call is TRBV7-2, the J call TRBJ1-4; D remains ambiguous. V was shortened by 5 bases and J by 5 bases, with 15 bases between the two germline ends. Germline assignment: CDR1 SGHTA and CDR2 FQGNSA. This CDR3 region has 15 residues. The CDR3 loop is CASSPNGPANEKLFF. CDR3 sequence (DNA): TGTGCCAGCAGCCCTAACGGTCCAGCGAATGAAAAACTGTTTTTT.

The rearrangement links TRBV5-1 to TRBJ2-7; perhaps TRBD2 as D (6 bases). V was shortened by 2 bases and J by 4 bases, with 13 bases between the two germline ends. Per germline, CDR1 SGHRS and CDR2 YFSETQ. The CDR3 is made up of 14 amino acids. The CDR3 reads CASSFPRDPYEQYF. The CDR3 DNA sequence: TGCGCCAGCAGCTTCCCGCGGGACCCATACGAGCAGTACTTC.

The chain links TRBV7-3 to TRBJ2-7; 11 bases fit TRBD2. Looked up from germline, CDR1 is SGHTA and CDR2 is FQGTGA. V shed 6 bases and J 6 bases; nucleotides not matched to a gene: 7. The CDR3 contains 14 residues. For the CDR3, the DNA is TGTGCCAGCAGTTCCGGGACTAGCGGCGCCGAGCAGTACTTC. Amino acids: CASSSGTSGAEQYF.

This chain connects TRBV9 to TRBJ1-2; 8 bases align to TRBD1. Trimming took 1 base from V and 6 from J; bases not matched to a gene: 2. Germline CDR1 is SGDLS and CDR2 is YYNGEE. This CDR3 comprises 13 residues. DNA of the CDR3: TGTGCCAGCAGCGTAACACAGGGGGATGGCTACACCTTC. Amino acids: CASSVTQGDGYTF. Full variable domain (rest looked up from reference TRBV9 and TRBJ1-2): DSGVTQTPKHLITATGQRVTLRCSPRSGDLSVYWYQQSLDQGLQFLIQYYNGEERAKGNILERFSAQQFPDLHSELNLSSLELGDSALYFCASSVTQGDGYTFGSGTRLTVV.

This chain connects TRBV2 to TRBJ1-6; D remains unclear. V lost 11 bases to trimming and J lost 7 bases, with 9 bases between them. In germline, CDR1 is SNHLY, CDR2 FYNNEI. The length of the CDR3 is 11 residues. CDR3 region: CAGRRNSPLHF. The CDR3 coding sequence is TGTGCCGGCCGGAGGAATTCACCCCTCCACTTT.

J is TRBJ1-2 and V is TRBV7-2; 8 bases fit TRBD1. V lost 4 bases, J lost 8 bases, and 9 bases stayed unmatched. Germline CDR1 SGHTA, CDR2 FQGNSA. This CDR3 is built from 14 residues. CDR3 amino acids: CASSSAGTGQGYTF. In nucleotides, the CDR3 is TGTGCCAGCAGCTCCGCCGGGACAGGACAGGGCTACACCTTC.

V usage is TRBV18 and J usage is TRBJ2-1; no firm D call. The length of the CDR3 is 14 residues. The V gene's germline CDR1 is KGHSH and CDR2 LQKENI. V was cut by 0 bases and J by 3 bases, with 6 bases left in between. Here the CDR3 DNA reads TGTGCCAGCTCACCACCGTCCGGCTACAATGAGCAGTTCTTC. It codes for CASSPPSGYNEQFF.

This clone was counted a few times. The V and J genes are TRBV21-1 and TRBJ1-1; TRBD1 is the table's D call and was not checked against the DNA. TRBV21-1 is a pseudogene. CDR3 size: 16 residues. The CDR3 is CASSKNPTDLVTEAFF. The CDR3, as DNA: TGTGCCAGCAGCAAAAACCCCACAGACCTGGTTACTGAAGCTTTCTTT.